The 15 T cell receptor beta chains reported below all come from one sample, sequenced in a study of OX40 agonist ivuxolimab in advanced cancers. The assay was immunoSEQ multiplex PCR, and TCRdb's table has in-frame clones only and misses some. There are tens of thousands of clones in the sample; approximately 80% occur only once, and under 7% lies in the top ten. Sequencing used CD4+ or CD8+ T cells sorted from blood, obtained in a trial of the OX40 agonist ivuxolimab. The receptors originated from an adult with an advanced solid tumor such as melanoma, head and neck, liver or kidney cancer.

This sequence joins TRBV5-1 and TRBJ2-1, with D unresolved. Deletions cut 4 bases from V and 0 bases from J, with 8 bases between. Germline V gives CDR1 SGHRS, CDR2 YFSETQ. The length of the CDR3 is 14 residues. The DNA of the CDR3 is TGCGCCAGCAGCACCTTTAGCTCCTACAATGAGCAGTTCTTC. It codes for CASSTFSSYNEQFF.

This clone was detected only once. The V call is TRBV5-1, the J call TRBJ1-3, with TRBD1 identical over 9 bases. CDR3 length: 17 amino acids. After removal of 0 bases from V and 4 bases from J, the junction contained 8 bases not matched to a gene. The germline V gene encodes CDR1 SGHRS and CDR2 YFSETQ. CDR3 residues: CASSLATGTGSGNTIYF. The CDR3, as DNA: TGCGCCAGCAGCTTGGCTACCGGGACAGGGTCGGGAAACACCATATATTTT.

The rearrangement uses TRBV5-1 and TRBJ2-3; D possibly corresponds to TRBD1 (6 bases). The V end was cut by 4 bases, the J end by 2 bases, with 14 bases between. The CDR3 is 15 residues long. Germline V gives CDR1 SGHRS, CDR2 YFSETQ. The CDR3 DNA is TGCGCCAGCAGCGCCGGGACAAGCACCACAGATACGCAGTATTTT. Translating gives CASSAGTSTTDTQYF.

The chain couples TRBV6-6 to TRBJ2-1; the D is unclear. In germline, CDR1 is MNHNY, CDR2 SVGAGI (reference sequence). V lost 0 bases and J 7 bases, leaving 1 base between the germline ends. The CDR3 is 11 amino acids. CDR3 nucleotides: TGTGCCAGCAGTTACTCGAATGAGCAGTTCTTC. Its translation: CASSYSNEQFF.

CDR3 loop: CASSPPKLRGLIYEQYF. The CDR3 DNA is TGCGCCAGCAGCCCTCCTAAGTTGCGGGGGCTGATATACGAGCAGTACTTC. The chain is built from TRBV5-1 and TRBJ2-7, with D maybe TRBD2 (7 bases). Germline CDR1 and CDR2: SGHRS and YFSETQ. Trimming shortened V by 4 bases and J by 4 bases, and 24 bases separated the two germline ends. This CDR3 has 17 amino acids. Complete variable domain (other parts from reference TRBV5-1 and TRBJ2-7): KAGVTQTPRYLIKTRGQQVTLSCSPISGHRSVSWYQQTPGQGLQFLFEYFSETQRNKGNFPGRFSGRQFSNSRSEMNVSTLELGDSALYLCASSPPKLRGLIYEQYFGPGTRLTVT.

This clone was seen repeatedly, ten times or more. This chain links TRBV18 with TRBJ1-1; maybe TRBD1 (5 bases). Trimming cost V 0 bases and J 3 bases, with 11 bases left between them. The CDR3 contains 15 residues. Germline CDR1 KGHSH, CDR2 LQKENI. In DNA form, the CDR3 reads TGTGCCAGCTCACCACCGTCAGGGTGGGACACTGAAGCTTTCTTT. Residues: CASSPPSGWDTEAFF.

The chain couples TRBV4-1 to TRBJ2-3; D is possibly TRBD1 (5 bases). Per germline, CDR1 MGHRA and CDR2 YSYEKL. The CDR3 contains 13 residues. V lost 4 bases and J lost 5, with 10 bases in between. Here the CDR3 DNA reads TGCGCCAGCAGCCGGCAGGGTGGAGATACGCAGTATTTT. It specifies CASSRQGGDTQYF.

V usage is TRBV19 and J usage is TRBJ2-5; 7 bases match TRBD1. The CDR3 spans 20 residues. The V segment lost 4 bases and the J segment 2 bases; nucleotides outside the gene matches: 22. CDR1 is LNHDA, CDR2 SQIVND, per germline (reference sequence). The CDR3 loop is CASSTSGGADITMGQETQYF. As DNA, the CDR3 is TGTGCCAGTAGTACCTCAGGGGGAGCGGATATAACCATGGGTCAAGAGACCCAGTACTTC.

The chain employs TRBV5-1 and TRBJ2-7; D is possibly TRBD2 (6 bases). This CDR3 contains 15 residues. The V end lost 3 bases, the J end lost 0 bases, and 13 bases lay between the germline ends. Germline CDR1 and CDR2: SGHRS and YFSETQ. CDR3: CASSSGTRSSYEQYF. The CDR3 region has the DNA TGCGCCAGCAGCTCCGGGACTCGCAGCTCCTACGAGCAGTACTTC.

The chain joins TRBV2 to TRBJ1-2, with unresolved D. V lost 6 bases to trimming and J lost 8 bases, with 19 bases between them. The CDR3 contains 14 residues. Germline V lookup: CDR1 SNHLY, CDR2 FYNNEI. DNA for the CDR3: TGTGCCAGCAGGGCCGGGCCTCGAACTGCAGGCTACACCTTC. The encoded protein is CASRAGPRTAGYTF.

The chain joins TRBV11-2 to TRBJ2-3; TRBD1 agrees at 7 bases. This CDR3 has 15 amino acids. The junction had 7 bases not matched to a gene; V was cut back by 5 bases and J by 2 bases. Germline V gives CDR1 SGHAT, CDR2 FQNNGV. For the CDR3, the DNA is TGTGCCAGCAGCCGACCGGGACAGATCACAGATACGCAGTATTTT. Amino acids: CASSRPGQITDTQYF.

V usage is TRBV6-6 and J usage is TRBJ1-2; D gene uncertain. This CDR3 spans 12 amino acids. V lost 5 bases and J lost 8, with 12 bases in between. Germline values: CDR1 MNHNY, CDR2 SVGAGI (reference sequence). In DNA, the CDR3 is TGTGCCAGCAGTCGGACTGCGAGCGGCTACACCTTC. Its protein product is CASSRTASGYTF.

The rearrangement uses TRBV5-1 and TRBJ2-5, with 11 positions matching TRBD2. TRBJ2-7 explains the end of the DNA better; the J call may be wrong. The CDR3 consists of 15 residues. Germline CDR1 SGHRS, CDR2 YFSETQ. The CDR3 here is CASRTSGASSYEQYF. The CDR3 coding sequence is TGCGCCAGCAGGACTAGCGGGGCAAGCTCCTACGAGCAGTACTTC.

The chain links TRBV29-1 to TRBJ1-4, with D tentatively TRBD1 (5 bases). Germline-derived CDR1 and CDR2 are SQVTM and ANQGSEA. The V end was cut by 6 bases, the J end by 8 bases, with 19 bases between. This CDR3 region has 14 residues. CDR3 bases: TGCAGCGTGGCTGGACACGATGGGAGCGAAAAACTGTTTTTT. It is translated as CSVAGHDGSEKLFF.

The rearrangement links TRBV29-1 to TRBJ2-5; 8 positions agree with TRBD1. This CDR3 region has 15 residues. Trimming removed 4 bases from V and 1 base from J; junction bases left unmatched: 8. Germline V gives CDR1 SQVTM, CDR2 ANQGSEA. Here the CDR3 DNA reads TGCAGCGTTGGCCCGGACAGGGCCCGCCAAGAGACCCAGTACTTC. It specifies CSVGPDRARQETQYF. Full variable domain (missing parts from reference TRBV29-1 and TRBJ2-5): SAVISQKPSRDICQRGTSLTIQCQVDSQVTMMFWYRQQPGQSLTLIATANQGSEATYESGFVIDKFPISRPNLTFSTLTVSNMSPEDSSIYLCSVGPDRARQETQYFGPGTRLLVL.